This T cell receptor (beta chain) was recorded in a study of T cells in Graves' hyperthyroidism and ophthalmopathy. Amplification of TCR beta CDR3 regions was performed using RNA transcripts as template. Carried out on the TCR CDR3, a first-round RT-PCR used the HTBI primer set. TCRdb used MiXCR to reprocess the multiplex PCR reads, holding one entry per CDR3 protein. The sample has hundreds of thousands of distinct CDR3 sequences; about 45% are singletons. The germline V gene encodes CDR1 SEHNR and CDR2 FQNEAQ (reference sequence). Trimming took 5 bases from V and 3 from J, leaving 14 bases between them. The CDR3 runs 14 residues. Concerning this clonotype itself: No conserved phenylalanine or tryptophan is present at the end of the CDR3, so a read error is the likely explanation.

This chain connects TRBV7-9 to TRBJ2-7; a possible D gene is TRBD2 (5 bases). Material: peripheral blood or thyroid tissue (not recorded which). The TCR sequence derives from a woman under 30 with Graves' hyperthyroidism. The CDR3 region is CASSPRATRYEQYS. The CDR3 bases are TGTGCCAGCAGCCCGCGGGCGACCCGCTACGAGCAGTACTCC.